This T cell receptor beta chain was recorded in a study of CD8 T cells in ankylosing spondylitis. Findings and caveats of the study: The clones that were linked to disease were reported to be significantly enriched in matched synovial fluid samples from ankylosing spondylitis patients. As for the disease-linked clones, they showed a CD8+ phenotype and occurred at relatively low frequencies in peripheral blood.

The CDR3 is made up of 15 amino acids. Germline CDR1 MGHDK, CDR2 SYGVNS. Trimming stripped 7 bases from V and 5 bases from J, with 20 bases between. TCRdb fed the 5' RACE reads into MiXCR, producing one record per CDR3 protein. The sample includes 240,000 or so distinct CDR3 sequences, roughly 8.6% of them seen just once. This clonotype was detected many times. Its matching antigen is unknown. The origin of this receptor is a male donor with ankylosing spondylitis or in good health (not recorded which). The sample comprised blood, either unsorted or a sorted T cell fraction (not recorded which). The chain employs TRBV25-1 and TRBJ1-1, with D perhaps TRBD1 (6 bases). As DNA, the CDR3 is TGTGCCAGCATCCTCTCGGGGGCGTTGGGGACTGAAGCTTTCTTT. This codes for CASILSGALGTEAFF.